The entry below gives a single TCR beta chain sequence along with its context. Antigen specificity is unknown. With V trimmed by 2 bases and J by 8 bases, 10 bases remained unmatched. The CDR3 runs to 16 residues. Germline values: CDR1 SGHRS, CDR2 YFSETQ. With no exception, relapse followed autologous stem cell transplantation in all patients, and brentuximab vedotin exposure varied. From thawed PBMCs, CD4+ T cells were purified using magnetic negative selection. Assay: immunoSEQ multiplex PCR; the TCRdb copy retains only in-frame clones and omits some. The sample has roughly 12,000 clones; roughly 90% are singletons. The data belong to a study of PD-1 blockade in classical Hodgkin lymphoma. Study-wide points: Prior therapy or disease activity may underlie the repertoire differences, whose causes remain undefined.

This sequence was found in a human donor with classical Hodgkin lymphoma. The chain links TRBV5-1 to TRBJ2-1, with 10 nucleotides matching TRBD2. This specimen was CD4+ T cells from blood, taken at baseline. The CDR3 here is CASSLVGLAGVDEQFF. As DNA, the CDR3 is TGCGCCAGCAGCTTAGTTGGTCTAGCGGGAGTCGATGAGCAGTTCTTC.